The 19 T cell receptor beta chains reported below all come from one sample, sequenced in a study of blood T cell repertoires in COVID-19. Generated by immunoSEQ multiplex PCR, the TCRdb table keeps only in-frame clones and is missing some. Found here are 87,000 or so clones, around 80% of them singletons; the top ten hold 15% to 20%. Material: peripheral blood. Receptor source: a woman of 80 years or more with active or convalescent COVID-19.

This sequence joins TRBV6-6 and TRBJ1-2, with D hard to call. Trimming stripped 5 bases from V and 3 bases from J, with 22 bases between. The CDR3 contains 17 residues. Germline values: CDR1 MNHNY, CDR2 SVGAGI (reference sequence). CDR3 protein: CASSPPTPVLDHYGYTF. DNA of the CDR3: TGTGCCAGCAGTCCTCCTACCCCAGTCCTAGACCACTATGGCTACACCTTC.

This clone came up once. The chain carries TRBV6-4 and TRBJ2-3; 7 bases agree with TRBD2. After removal of 4 bases from V and 7 bases from J, the junction contained 5 bases not matched to a gene. The germline CDR1 and CDR2 sequences are MRHNA and SNTAGT. The CDR3 has 13 residues. CDR3 bases: TGTGCCAGCAGTGCCGGGGAGGGAAATACGCAGTATTTT. It translates to CASSAGEGNTQYF.

This chain connects TRBV27 to TRBJ1-2, with D possibly matching TRBD1 (6 bases). Germline values: CDR1 MNHEY, CDR2 SMNVEV (reference sequence). V gave up 3 bases and J gave up 4 bases, with 18 bases separating them. There are 16 residues in the CDR3. The CDR3 protein is CASSLGRSQGTYGYTF. The CDR3 DNA reads TGTGCCAGCAGTTTGGGCAGGTCACAGGGAACCTATGGCTACACCTTC.

The rearrangement uses TRBV19 and TRBJ1-2, with TRBD1 matching over 11 bases. Germline lookup yields CDR1 LNHDA and CDR2 SQIVND (reference sequence). This CDR3 spans 14 amino acids. V shed 6 bases and J 8 bases; nucleotides not matched to a gene: 8. Here the CDR3 reads CASRKRTGGEGYTF. As DNA, the CDR3 is TGTGCCAGTAGAAAACGGACAGGGGGCGAGGGCTACACCTTC.

This clone was seen a few times. The V gene is TRBV2, the J gene TRBJ2-2; D unresolved. Germline CDR1 is SNHLY and CDR2 is FYNNEI. CDR3 length: 12 amino acids. The V end was cut by 6 bases, the J end by 8 bases, with 10 bases between. The CDR3: CASSPELGELFF. The CDR3 DNA sequence: TGTGCCAGCAGCCCCGAGTTGGGGGAGCTGTTTTTT.

The chain joins TRBV11-2 to TRBJ2-1; D ambiguous. V lost 3 bases to trimming and J lost 7 bases, with 10 bases between them. This CDR3 spans 13 amino acids. CDR1 is SGHAT and CDR2 is FQNNGV in the germline V gene. The DNA for the CDR3 is TGTGCCAGCAGCTTTGGTTTAGTGAATGAGCAGTTCTTC. It is translated as CASSFGLVNEQFF.

This chain links TRBV5-1 with TRBJ1-2; 8 bases match TRBD1. J gave up 5 bases and V 0 bases, and 6 bases lay outside the gene matches. Germline CDR1 is SGHRS and CDR2 is YFSETQ. The CDR3 has 15 residues. This CDR3 is CASSLDTGGIYGYTF. The DNA for the CDR3 is TGCGCCAGCAGCTTGGACACAGGGGGGATATATGGCTACACCTTC. Drawing the rest from reference TRBV5-1 and TRBJ1-2, the complete variable domain is KAGVTQTPRYLIKTRGQQVTLSCSPISGHRSVSWYQQTPGQGLQFLFEYFSETQRNKGNFPGRFSGRQFSNSRSEMNVSTLELGDSALYLCASSLDTGGIYGYTFGSGTRLTVV.

The genes are TRBV7-3 and TRBJ2-5, with D maybe TRBD1 (6 bases). CDR3 length: 12 residues. The V gene lost 5 bases and the J gene lost 7 bases, with 11 bases spanning the gap. CDR1 and CDR2 (germline): SGHTA, FQGTGA. The CDR3 spells CASSDRLGTQYF. The CDR3 region has the DNA TGTGCCAGCAGCGACAGGTTGGGGACCCAGTACTTC.

This chain uses TRBV5-4 with TRBJ1-2; perhaps TRBD1 as D (5 bases). V lost 4 bases, J lost 4 bases, and 17 bases lay in between. CDR1 and CDR2 (germline): SGHNT, YYREEE (reference sequence). This CDR3 comprises 15 residues. The CDR3 sequence: CASSLRGGGGYGYTF. CDR3 nucleotide sequence: TGTGCCAGCAGCCTACGTGGCGGGGGTGGCTATGGCTACACCTTC.

The chain carries TRBV7-2 and TRBJ1-5; D gene unclear. Germline CDR1 and CDR2: SGHTA and FQGNSA. CDR3 length: 15 amino acids. V lost 1 base to trimming and J lost 1 base, with 8 bases between them. The CDR3 coding sequence is TGTGCCAGCAGCTTAGGGCGAGGGAGCAATCAGCCCCAGCATTTT. Protein: CASSLGRGSNQPQHF.

This clone came up a few times. The gene calls are TRBV6-2 or TRBV6-3 and TRBJ1-5; D not certain. V lost 4 bases and J lost 0, with 10 bases in between. The germline V gene encodes CDR1 MNHEY and CDR2 SVGEGT. The CDR3 contains 15 residues. This CDR3 is CASSLSGYSNQPQHF. CDR3 in DNA: TGTGCCAGCAGTTTGTCCGGGTATAGCAATCAGCCCCAGCATTTT.

The chain is built from TRBV5-6 and TRBJ2-3; 8 bases are shared with TRBD1. Trimming cost V 4 bases and J 3 bases; bases outside gene matches: 7. Per the germline V gene, CDR1 is SGHDT and CDR2 is YYEEEE. The CDR3 has 15 residues. CDR3 DNA sequence: TGTGCCAGCAGCCCTGACAGGGGACGAACAGATACGCAGTATTTT. Its protein product is CASSPDRGRTDTQYF.

This sequence joins TRBV5-4 and TRBJ2-7, with 8 bases lining up with TRBD2. CDR1 SGHNT and CDR2 YYREEE come from the germline V gene (reference sequence). This CDR3 comprises 15 residues. The junction had 4 bases not matched to a gene; V was cut back by 0 bases and J by 2 bases. CDR3 sequence reads: CASSLGAGGTYEQYF. The CDR3, as DNA: TGTGCCAGCAGCTTGGGGGCGGGAGGAACCTACGAGCAGTACTTC.

The chain employs TRBV6-1 and TRBJ2-5; 10 positions match TRBD1. Germline trimming cut 0 bases from V and 4 bases from J; bases unmatched to any gene: 5. The germline gives CDR1 MNHNS, CDR2 SASEGT. The CDR3 extends over 16 amino acids. The DNA for the CDR3 is TGTGCCAGCAGTGAAGCTCCGGGACAGGGGAGAGAGACCCAGTACTTC. This gives the protein CASSEAPGQGRETQYF.

The gene calls are TRBV6-2 or TRBV6-3 and TRBJ2-1; 9 nucleotides agree with TRBD1. CDR1 and CDR2 from the germline V gene are MNHEY and SVGEGT. V dropped 5 bases and J dropped 3; count of bases not matched to a gene: 5. The CDR3 contains 15 residues. CDR3 nucleotide sequence: TGTGCCAGCAGTCGATGGACAGGGGACTACAATGAGCAGTTCTTC. Encoded protein: CASSRWTGDYNEQFF.

The V gene is TRBV6-5, the J gene TRBJ1-4, with 9 bases aligning to TRBD1. CDR3 length: 14 residues. With 6 bases clipped from V and 2 bases from J, the junction kept 1 base outside the gene matches. Germline CDR1 MNHEY, CDR2 SVGAGI. CDR3: CASSDRGTNEKLFF. DNA of the CDR3: TGTGCCAGCAGCGACAGGGGGACTAATGAAAAACTGTTTTTT.

V usage is TRBV1 and J usage is TRBJ2-3; the table assigns TRBD2, which was not confirmed against the DNA. TRBV1 is noted as a pseudogene. The CDR3 extends over 15 amino acids. The CDR3, as DNA: TGCACCAGCAGCCAACCAGCGGGGTCCACAGATACGCAGTATTTT. Translation: CTSSQPAGSTDTQYF.

CDR3 sequence (DNA): TGTGCCAGTAGTATCCTCCTTATGAACACTGAAGCTTTCTTT. This gives the protein CASSILLMNTEAFF. The chain joins TRBV19 to TRBJ1-1; D call uncertain. This CDR3 comprises 14 residues. Germline V gene sequence: CDR1 LNHDA, CDR2 SQIVND (reference sequence). V lost 3 bases, J lost 0 bases, and 8 bases lay in between.

Only a few counts were recorded for this clone. The CDR3 nucleotides read TGTGCCAGCAGTGAAGCGCTTCAGGGTGGCGAGCAGTACTTC. This translates into CASSEALQGGEQYF. J is TRBJ2-7 and V is TRBV2, with D possibly TRBD1 on 5 matching bases. This CDR3 region has 14 residues. The germline V gene has CDR1 SNHLY and CDR2 FYNNEI. The germline V and J ends were trimmed by 0 bases and 6 bases, with 12 bases remaining between them. Filled out from reference TRBV2 and TRBJ2-7, the complete variable domain reads EPEVTQTPSHQVTQMGQEVILRCVPISNHLYFYWYRQILGQKVEFLVSFYNNEISEKSEIFDDQFSVERPDGSNFTLKIRSTKLEDSAMYFCASSEALQGGEQYFGPGTRLTVT.